A selection of T cell receptor beta chains follows, all from one sample in a study of Graves' ophthalmopathy and Graves' hyperthyroidism. TCRdb reprocessed the multiplex PCR reads with MiXCR, giving one entry per CDR3 protein. The sample has 500,000 to 600,000 distinct CDR3 sequences; roughly 40% are singletons. Sequencing used peripheral blood or thyroid tissue (not recorded which). The receptors were sampled from an adult man with Graves' hyperthyroidism. The conserved cysteine and the conserved F or W are not part of the CDR3 here. A D gene is named only where the DNA matches it firmly.

v_gene: TRBV9; j_gene: TRBJ2-3; d_gene: NA; CDR3aa: ASSVLGRDTQY
v_gene: TRBV7-2; j_gene: TRBJ1-1; d_gene: NA; CDR3aa: ASKQRAGNTEAF
v_gene: TRBV2; j_gene: TRBJ1-1; d_gene: NA; CDR3aa: ASSIRGTAEAF
v_gene: TRBV20-1; j_gene: NA; d_gene: NA; CDR3aa: SAKAWGDSNEQF
v_gene: TRBV15; j_gene: TRBJ2-2; d_gene: NA; CDR3aa: ATSIRRASRTGELF
v_gene: TRBV7-6; j_gene: TRBJ2-3; d_gene: TRBD1; CDR3aa: ASSLTGPSDTQY
v_gene: TRBV7-9; j_gene: NA; d_gene: NA; CDR3aa: ASSLERGDEQF
v_gene: TRBV20-1; j_gene: TRBJ1-2; d_gene: NA; CDR3aa: SARATQNYGYT
v_gene: TRBV6-5; j_gene: TRBJ2-7; d_gene: NA; CDR3aa: ASRPRTRAPYEQY
v_gene: TRBV14; j_gene: TRBJ1-1; d_gene: NA; CDR3aa: ASSQLLNTEAF
v_gene: TRBV20-1; j_gene: TRBJ2-7; d_gene: TRBD2; CDR3aa: SPATGLRPYEQY
v_gene: TRBV5-1; j_gene: TRBJ1-5; d_gene: NA; CDR3aa: ASSLVGGSSQPQH
v_gene: TRBV29-1; j_gene: TRBJ2-5; d_gene: TRBD2; CDR3aa: SSPGGQETQY
v_gene: TRBV12-3/TRBV12-4; j_gene: TRBJ1-6; d_gene: NA; CDR3aa: ASSPPRTLNSPLH
v_gene: TRBV2; j_gene: TRBJ1-1; d_gene: NA; CDR3aa: ASSAFGTENTEAF
v_gene: TRBV20-1; j_gene: TRBJ1-4; d_gene: NA; CDR3aa: SARDYEKLF
v_gene: TRBV7-9; j_gene: TRBJ2-2; d_gene: NA; CDR3aa: ASSQGAAGNTGELS
v_gene: TRBV7-2; j_gene: TRBJ2-2; d_gene: NA; CDR3aa: ASSPETRIGGELF
v_gene: TRBV6-5; j_gene: TRBJ1-5; d_gene: TRBD1; CDR3aa: ASSQSGGNRPQH
v_gene: TRBV5-4; j_gene: TRBJ2-2; d_gene: NA; CDR3aa: ASTTAGNTGELF
v_gene: TRBV20-1; j_gene: TRBJ2-7; d_gene: NA; CDR3aa: SARKTGGLGQQY
v_gene: TRBV29-1; j_gene: TRBJ1-4; d_gene: TRBD1; CDR3aa: SVGQGADEKLF
v_gene: TRBV27; j_gene: TRBJ2-7; d_gene: NA; CDR3aa: ASSLHLSYEQY
v_gene: TRBV6-5; j_gene: TRBJ1-2; d_gene: NA; CDR3aa: ASSYGLSGSGYT
v_gene: TRBV12-3/TRBV12-4; j_gene: TRBJ2-5; d_gene: TRBD1; CDR3aa: ASSLGTGVGETQY
v_gene: TRBV6-5; j_gene: TRBJ1-6; d_gene: NA; CDR3aa: ASMRQSLSSYNSPLH
v_gene: TRBV7-9; j_gene: TRBJ2-7; d_gene: NA; CDR3aa: ASSLFGPGGRGEQY
v_gene: TRBV4-1; j_gene: TRBJ1-1; d_gene: TRBD1; CDR3aa: ASSSPGTGKEAF
v_gene: TRBV7-3; j_gene: TRBJ2-2; d_gene: NA; CDR3aa: ASSPPSGTGELF